A single sample gave rise to the 9 T cell receptor beta chains below, sequenced in a study of shared clonotypes between healthy human individuals (TCRdb year 2020). The method was the immunoSEQ multiplex PCR assay. TCRdb carries this immuneACCESS record with in-frame sequences only. Its versions omit some clonotypes, under half of them owing to an unresolved V gene in the studies checked, with the rest unexplained. The sample table lists under 600,000 clones, 98% of them with a count of one. The ten largest account for 0.3% of the sample. CD8 naive samples consisted of CD45RO-negative cells that were positively selected for CCR7, yielding a CD45RA+CCR7+ population without TemRA cells. Input material: naive CD8+ T cells sorted from blood. The cell subset or site tag for this specimen amounts to: CD45RA+CCR7+. The receptors derive from a man aged 25 to 45 in good health.

The genes are TRBV7-9 and TRBJ2-7, with 13 bases fitting TRBD2. This CDR3 region has 16 residues. Trimming removed 5 bases from V and 6 bases from J; junction bases left unmatched: 10. Per germline, CDR1 SEHNR and CDR2 FQNEAQ (reference sequence). CDR3 DNA: TGTGCCAGCAGCCCTGGACTAGCGGGAGTTATCTTCGAGCAGTACTTC. Encoded protein: CASSPGLAGVIFEQYF.

The gene calls are TRBV27 and TRBJ1-2; possibly TRBD1 for D (6 bases). Germline CDR1 reads MNHEY; CDR2 reads SMNVEV (reference sequence). The V and J ends lost 0 bases and 0 bases respectively, with 8 bases between them. There are 15 residues in the CDR3. The CDR3 is CASSLSKGANYGYTF. CDR3 nucleotides: TGTGCCAGCAGTTTATCAAAGGGGGCTAACTATGGCTACACCTTC.

The rearrangement joins TRBV7-9 to TRBJ1-2; possibly TRBD1 for D (5 bases). Trimming took 9 bases from V and 8 from J, leaving 25 bases between them. The CDR3 is 15 residues long. Germline CDR1 SEHNR, CDR2 FQNEAQ (reference sequence). The CDR3: CASTLSWGPKEGYTF. DNA for the CDR3: TGTGCCAGTACGCTATCGTGGGGACCCAAGGAGGGCTACACCTTC.

This clone appeared once. The chain uses TRBV5-4 and TRBJ2-5, with no clear D. The CDR3 has 13 residues. The V end was cut by 0 bases, the J end by 2 bases, with 5 bases between. The V gene's germline CDR1 is SGHNT and CDR2 YYREEE (reference sequence). The CDR3 nucleotides are TGTGCCAGCAGCTTGGTTCAGCAAGAGACCCAGTACTTC. This translates into CASSLVQQETQYF.

The rearrangement uses TRBV7-9 and TRBJ1-1; TRBD1 aligns across 9 bases. Germline CDR1 and CDR2: SEHNR and FQNEAQ (reference sequence). Trimming at V came to 4 bases and at J to 1 base, leaving 7 bases not matched to a gene. The CDR3 runs 16 residues. CDR3 nucleotides: TGTGCCAGCAGCTCCCGACAGGGGGGGACGAACACTGAAGCTTTCTTT. This encodes CASSSRQGGTNTEAFF. Drawing the rest from reference TRBV7-9 and TRBJ1-1, the complete variable domain is DTGVSQNPRHKITKRGQNVTFRCDPISEHNRLYWYRQTLGQGPEFLTYFQNEAQLEKSRLLSDRFSAERPKGSFSTLEIQRTEQGDSAMYLCASSSRQGGTNTEAFFGQGTRLTVV.

The J gene is TRBJ1-1, the V gene TRBV9; 7 bases fit TRBD1. V was pared by 3 bases and J by 3 bases, with 11 bases of the junction left unmatched. CDR3 length: 16 residues. CDR1 and CDR2 from the germline V gene are SGDLS and YYNGEE. In DNA form, the CDR3 reads TGTGCCAGCAGCGACCTTCTAAGACAGGGCGACACTGAAGCTTTCTTT. This codes for CASSDLLRQGDTEAFF.

This clone was recorded only once. CDR3 bases: TGTGCCAGCAGCTTAGGGGCAGGGACTGGAAACACCATATATTTT. Protein: CASSLGAGTGNTIYF. The gene calls are TRBV7-8 and TRBJ1-3; D may be TRBD1 (5 bases). Trimming removed 1 base at V and 2 bases at J, with 9 bases between. Germline V gives CDR1 SGHVS, CDR2 FQNEAQ. The CDR3 runs 15 residues.

This chain links TRBV5-6 with TRBJ2-1, with 10 bases fitting TRBD2. The junction had 6 bases not matched to a gene; V was cut back by 2 bases and J by 7 bases. The CDR3 contains 15 residues. The germline V gene encodes CDR1 SGHDT and CDR2 YYEEEE. The CDR3 nucleotides are TGTGCCAGCAGCTTATCTAGCGGGAGAGGAAATGAGCAGTTCTTC. Its translation: CASSLSSGRGNEQFF.

The chain carries TRBV9 and TRBJ1-4; a possible D gene is TRBD1 (6 bases). Germline CDR1 reads SGDLS; CDR2 reads YYNGEE. With 3 bases removed from V and 2 bases from J, the gap between germline ends came to 11 bases. The CDR3 is 15 residues long. Written as DNA, the CDR3 is TGTGCCAGCAGCGCCCGCGGGGGCACTAATGAAAAACTGTTTTTT. As protein: CASSARGGTNEKLFF.